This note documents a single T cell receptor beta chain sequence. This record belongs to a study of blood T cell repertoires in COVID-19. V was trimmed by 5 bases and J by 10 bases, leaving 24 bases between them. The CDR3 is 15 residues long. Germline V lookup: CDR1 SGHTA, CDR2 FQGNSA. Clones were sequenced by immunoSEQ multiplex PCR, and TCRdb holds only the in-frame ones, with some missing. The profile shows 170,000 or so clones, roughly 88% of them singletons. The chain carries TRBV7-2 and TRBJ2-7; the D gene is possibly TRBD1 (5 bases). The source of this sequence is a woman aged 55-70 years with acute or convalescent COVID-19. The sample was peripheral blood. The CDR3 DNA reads TGTGCCAGCAGCCCTTCGATAAAACAGGACCAACCTCAGTACTTC. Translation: CASSPSIKQDQPQYF.